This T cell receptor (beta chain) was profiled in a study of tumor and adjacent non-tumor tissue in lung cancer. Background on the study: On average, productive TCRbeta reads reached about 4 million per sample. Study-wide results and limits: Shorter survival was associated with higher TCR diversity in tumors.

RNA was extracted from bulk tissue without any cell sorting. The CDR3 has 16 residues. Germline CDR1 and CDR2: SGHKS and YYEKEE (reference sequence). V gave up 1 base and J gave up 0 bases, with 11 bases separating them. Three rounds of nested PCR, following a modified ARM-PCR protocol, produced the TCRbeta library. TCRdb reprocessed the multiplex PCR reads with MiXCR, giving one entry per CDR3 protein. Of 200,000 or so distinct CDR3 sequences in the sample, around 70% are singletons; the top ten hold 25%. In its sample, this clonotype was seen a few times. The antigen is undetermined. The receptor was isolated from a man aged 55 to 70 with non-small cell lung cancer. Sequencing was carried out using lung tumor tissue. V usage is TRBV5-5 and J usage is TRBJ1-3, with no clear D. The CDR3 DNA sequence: TGTGCCAGCAGCTTGACCCCCAGCCTCTCTGGAAACACCATATATTTT. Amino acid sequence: CASSLTPSLSGNTIYF.